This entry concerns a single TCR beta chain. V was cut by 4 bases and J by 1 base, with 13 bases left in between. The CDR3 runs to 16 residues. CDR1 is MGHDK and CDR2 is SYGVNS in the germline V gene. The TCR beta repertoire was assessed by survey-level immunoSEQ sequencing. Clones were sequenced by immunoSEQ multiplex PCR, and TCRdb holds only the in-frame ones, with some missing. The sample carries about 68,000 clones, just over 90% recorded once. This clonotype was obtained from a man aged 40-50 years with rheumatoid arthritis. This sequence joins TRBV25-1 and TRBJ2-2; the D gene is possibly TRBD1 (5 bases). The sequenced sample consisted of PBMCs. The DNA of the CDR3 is TGTGCCAGCAGTGGCGAACAGGTACTGAACACCGGGGAGCTGTTTTTT. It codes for CASSGEQVLNTGELFF.